Reported below is one T cell receptor (beta chain). Its antigen is still unknown. In TCRdb, the 5' RACE reads were re-called with MiXCR into one record per CDR3 protein. The sample yields about 340,000 distinct CDR3 sequences, 12% seen once. The record originates from a study of identical twins. Study-wide results and caveats: There was an excess of low generation probability in the out-of-frame alpha sequences that twins shared. Out-of-frame TCR alpha sharing in monozygotic twins exceeded recombination model predictions.

The data also belong to a second study, concerning yellow fever vaccine responses in identical twins.

This clonotype was sampled from a young woman in good health. The sample was CD8+ T cells sorted from blood.

The CDR3 loop reads CASRSPETGPRVNTGELFF. The CDR3 coding sequence is TGTGCCAGCAGGTCACCAGAAACAGGGCCCCGCGTGAACACCGGGGAGCTGTTTTTT. This sequence joins TRBV11-1 and TRBJ2-2; possible D gene TRBD1, 6 bases. The CDR3 consists of 19 residues. Germline lookup yields CDR1 SGHAT and CDR2 FQDESV (reference sequence). Trimming stripped 6 bases from V and 1 base from J, with 24 bases between. The full variable domain, rest sourced from reference TRBV11-1 and TRBJ2-2, is EAEVAQSPRYKITEKSQAVAFWCDPISGHATLYWYRQILGQGPELLVQFQDESVVDDSQLPKDRFSAERLKGVDSTLKIQPAELGDSAMYLCASRSPETGPRVNTGELFFGEGSRLTVL.